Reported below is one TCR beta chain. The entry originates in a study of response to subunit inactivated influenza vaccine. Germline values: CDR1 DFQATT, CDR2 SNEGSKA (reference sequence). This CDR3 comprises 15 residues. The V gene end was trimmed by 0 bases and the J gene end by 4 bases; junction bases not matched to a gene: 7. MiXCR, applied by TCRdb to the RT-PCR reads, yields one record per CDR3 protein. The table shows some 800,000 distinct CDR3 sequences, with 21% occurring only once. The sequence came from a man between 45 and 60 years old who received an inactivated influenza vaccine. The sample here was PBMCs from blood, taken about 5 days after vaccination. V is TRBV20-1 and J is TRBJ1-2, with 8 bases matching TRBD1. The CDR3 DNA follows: TGCAGTGCTAGAGATCCAAGACAGGGGACCTATGGCTACACCTTC. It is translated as CSARDPRQGTYGYTF.